Given below is one T cell receptor (beta chain) in context. V gave up 0 bases and J gave up 4 bases, with 16 bases separating them. The CDR3 extends over 17 amino acids. From germline, CDR1 is SGDLS and CDR2 YYNGEE. The protocol was immunoSEQ multiplex PCR, while the TCRdb copy is restricted to in-frame clones and leaves out a portion. Of roughly 40,000 clones in the sample, more than 90% are singletons; the top ten hold 13%. This sample was included in a study of T cell changes during pregnancy in multiple sclerosis. The sequence was collected from a female donor with multiple sclerosis, enrolled in a pregnancy study. The sequencing here drew on CD8+ T cells from peripheral blood mononuclear cells, taken in the first trimester of pregnancy. The V call is TRBV9, the J call TRBJ2-2, with TRBD1 as a possible D gene (5 bases). CDR3 nucleotide sequence: TGTGCCAGCAGCGTAGAGGGCTGGGGCGGCTCCACCGGGGAGCTGTTTTTT. Translation: CASSVEGWGGSTGELFF.